Each of the 30 T cell receptor beta chains below was sequenced from the same sample in a study of regulatory T cells in long-lasting Graves disease. Time point described: newly diagnosed GD, antithyroid drugs for less than 3 months. RNA isolated from PBMCs was used to make the TCR library. Arm-PCR of CDR3 regions and iRepertoire HTBI primers were used to build TCR beta libraries. A single record per CDR3 protein comes from TCRdb applying MiXCR to the multiplex PCR reads. Of 350,000 to 500,000 distinct CDR3 sequences listed, around 15% are singletons. These data were likewise used in another study, on T cells in Graves' hyperthyroidism and ophthalmopathy.

The source was peripheral blood mononuclear cells (PBMCs), collected at new diagnosis, from a patient treated with antithyroid drugs. The origin of the receptors is a woman aged 45 to 65 with Graves disease.

This clonotype was observed at least ten times. The V gene is TRBV7-3, the J gene TRBJ2-1, with D hard to call. Per germline, CDR1 SGHTA and CDR2 FQGTGA. The CDR3 is 14 residues long. V lost 6 bases and J lost 0, with 9 bases in between. The CDR3 loop is CASSLDTSYNEQFF. CDR3 nucleotide sequence: TGTGCCAGCAGTCTAGACACCTCCTACAATGAGCAGTTCTTC.

In this sample, this clonotype turned up many times. This rearrangement joins TRBV5-4 to TRBJ1-1; unclear D gene. The CDR3 has 15 amino acids. V lost 0 bases, J lost 4 bases, and 13 bases lay in between. The germline gives CDR1 SGHNT, CDR2 YYREEE (reference sequence). The CDR3 DNA is TGTGCCAGCAGCTTGGACAGCCGATTCACCACTGAAGCTTTCTTT. It translates to CASSLDSRFTTEAFF.

The rearrangement joins TRBV5-6 to TRBJ2-4; no reliable D call. The V end was cut by 3 bases, the J end by 0 bases, with 10 bases between. The length of the CDR3 is 15 residues. Germline values: CDR1 SGHDT, CDR2 YYEEEE. For the CDR3, the DNA is TGTGCCAGCAGCTCTGAACAAGTAGCCAAAAACATTCAGTACTTC. This encodes CASSSEQVAKNIQYF.

This clonotype occurred a few times. The chain uses TRBV3-1 and TRBJ2-7; TRBD2 aligns across 8 bases. Trimming removed 1 base from V and 6 bases from J; junction bases left unmatched: 8. The CDR3 contains 15 residues. The germline V gene encodes CDR1 LGHDT and CDR2 YNNKEL (reference sequence). The CDR3 DNA reads as TGTGCCAGCAGCCAAGTGAGCGGGAGTTCCAGCGAGCAGTACTTC. Amino acid sequence: CASSQVSGSSSEQYF.

This clonotype appeared many times. As DNA, the CDR3 is TGTGCCAGCAGCCCCGAGATGAACACTGAAGCTTTCTTT. Translated: CASSPEMNTEAFF. The V and J genes are TRBV18 and TRBJ1-1, with D unclear. Trimming pared 8 bases from V and 0 bases from J, leaving 10 bases between. This CDR3 has 13 amino acids. Looked up from germline, CDR1 is KGHSH and CDR2 is LQKENI. Variable domain in full (rest from reference TRBV18 and TRBJ1-1): NAGVMQNPRHLVRRRGQEARLRCSPMKGHSHVYWYRQLPEEGLKFMVYLQKENIIDESGMPKERFSAEFPKEGPSILRIQQVVRGDSAAYFCASSPEMNTEAFFGQGTRLTVV.

About this clonotype: A read error may be the cause here, since a much bigger clone is one base away. This chain connects TRBV28 to TRBJ2-2; D is uncertain. The CDR3 consists of 13 residues. CDR1 and CDR2 from the germline V gene are MDHEN and SYDVKM. The CDR3: CAISLLGSGELFF. CDR3 in DNA: TGTGCCATCAGTTTATTAGGGTCCGGGGAGCTGTTTTTT.

This clonotype was seen many times. The chain employs TRBV7-2 and TRBJ2-1; 10 bases match TRBD2. J lost 4 bases, V lost 6 bases, and 6 bases had no gene match. CDR1 and CDR2 from the germline V gene are SGHTA and FQGNSA. This CDR3 region has 15 residues. CDR3: CASRRTSGNYNEQFF. Written as DNA, the CDR3 is TGTGCCAGCAGAAGAACTAGCGGGAATTACAATGAGCAGTTCTTC.

This clonotype was seen a handful of times. The genes are TRBV28 and TRBJ2-1, with 10 bases aligning to TRBD2. Trimming removed 5 bases from V and 3 bases from J; junction bases left unmatched: 7. Germline assignment: CDR1 MDHEN and CDR2 SYDVKM. The CDR3 is 16 residues long. CDR3 bases: TGTGCCAGCAGTCCCGATCTAGCGGGAGTCTACAATGAGCAGTTCTTC. Translated: CASSPDLAGVYNEQFF.

This clonotype was detected a few times. The chain employs TRBV5-1 and TRBJ1-2, with D unclear. V shed 0 bases and J shed 1 base, with 4 bases lying between them. Germline values: CDR1 SGHRS, CDR2 YFSETQ. The CDR3 is 13 residues long. The CDR3: CASSLGLNYGYTF. In nucleotides, the CDR3 is TGCGCCAGCAGCTTGGGTCTTAACTATGGCTACACCTTC.

The sample holds many counts of this clonotype. V gene TRBV10-3 combines with J gene TRBJ2-5; no firm D call. The germline gives CDR1 ENHRY, CDR2 SYGVKD. CDR3 length: 12 residues. The V gene lost 2 bases and the J gene lost 3 bases, with 4 bases spanning the gap. DNA of the CDR3: TGTGCCATCAGTGAGGGGGAAGAGACCCAGTACTTC. Its protein product is CAISEGEETQYF.

The sample holds many counts of this clonotype. The V call is TRBV12-3 or TRBV12-4, the J call TRBJ2-7; the D gene is possibly TRBD2 (7 bases). Trimming shortened V by 2 bases and J by 2 bases, and 13 bases separated the two germline ends. The CDR3 runs to 15 residues. The CDR3 spells CASSLRGGTAYEQYF. The CDR3, as DNA: TGTGCCAGCAGTTTAAGGGGGGGGACGGCCTACGAGCAGTACTTC.

This clonotype was detected a few times. The chain employs TRBV7-9 and TRBJ2-5; weak D call: TRBD2 (6 bases). The V gene lost 1 base and the J gene lost 5 bases, with 17 bases spanning the gap. This CDR3 comprises 16 residues. Germline CDR1 SEHNR, CDR2 FQNEAQ (reference sequence). Written as DNA, the CDR3 is TGTGCCAGCAGCTTAGGGGTTCCCCGGGAGAGGGAGACCCAGTACTTC. Its protein product is CASSLGVPRERETQYF.

The chain recombines TRBV5-8 with TRBJ2-3; D is unclear. Germline CDR1 reads SGHTS; CDR2 reads YDEGEE. This CDR3 spans 16 amino acids. The germline V and J ends were trimmed by 4 bases and 5 bases, with 20 bases remaining between them. The CDR3 loop is CASSPEEGLRLDTQYF. The CDR3 coding sequence is TGTGCCAGCAGCCCCGAAGAAGGGCTAAGGCTAGATACGCAGTATTTT.

This clonotype occurred a few times. This rearrangement joins TRBV9 to TRBJ2-1; D not certain. CDR3 length: 16 amino acids. Germline CDR1 is SGDLS and CDR2 is YYNGEE. V was clipped by 4 bases and J by 2 bases, with 16 bases between them. In DNA, the CDR3 is TGTGCCAGCAGCAAAAGTTCCAACCCGACCTACAATGAGCAGTTCTTC. This sequence encodes CASSKSSNPTYNEQFF.

This clonotype was seen ten or more times. V gene TRBV6-5 combines with J gene TRBJ1-1; D is unresolved. V was pared by 4 bases and J by 3 bases, with 12 bases between. The germline V gene encodes CDR1 MNHEY and CDR2 SVGAGI. The CDR3 loop spans 14 amino acids. In nucleotides, the CDR3 is TGTGCCAGCAGTTCGGACCGGCTGGACACTGAAGCTTTCTTT. Protein product: CASSSDRLDTEAFF.

V and J are TRBV18 and TRBJ2-2; 7 bases align to TRBD1. Per germline, CDR1 KGHSH and CDR2 LQKENI. The CDR3 length is 16 residues. V lost 3 bases to trimming and J lost 6 bases; unmatched junction nucleotides: 10. CDR3 loop: CASSPYRGTEAGELFF. The CDR3 DNA reads as TGTGCCAGCTCACCCTACAGGGGTACGGAGGCCGGGGAGCTGTTTTTT.

The genes are TRBV14 and TRBJ2-5; a weak D match, TRBD2 (6 bases). Per germline, CDR1 SGHDN and CDR2 FVKESK. This CDR3 is built from 15 residues. Trimming cost V 1 base and J 4 bases, with 13 bases left between them. In DNA, the CDR3 is TGTGCCAGCAGCCAAGGACTAGTTGTTTTAGAGACCCAGTACTTC. Amino acids: CASSQGLVVLETQYF. The variable domain in full, completed from reference TRBV14 and TRBJ2-5, reads EAGVTQFPSHSVIEKGQTVTLRCDPISGHDNLYWYRRVMGKEIKFLLHFVKESKQDESGMPNNRFLAERTGGTYSTLKVQPAELEDSGVYFCASSQGLVVLETQYFGPGTRLLVL.

This clonotype has ten or more counts. V usage is TRBV2 and J usage is TRBJ1-5, with 9 bases fitting TRBD1. In germline, CDR1 is SNHLY, CDR2 FYNNEI. The junction had 8 bases not matched to a gene; V was cut back by 4 bases and J by 4 bases. The CDR3 spans 16 residues. CDR3 sequence: CASSGLGTGINQPQHF. The CDR3 DNA reads as TGTGCCAGCAGTGGGCTGGGGACAGGGATTAATCAGCCCCAGCATTTT.

This clonotype was recorded many times. The chain links TRBV27 to TRBJ2-3; D unresolved. This CDR3 is 14 amino acids long. Between the trimmed V and J ends, which lost 0 bases and 7 bases, there was a span of 11 bases. Germline assignment: CDR1 MNHEY and CDR2 SMNVEV (reference sequence). The DNA of the CDR3 is TGTGCCAGCAGTTTATCGGCCAGTCCAAATACGCAGTATTTT. Its protein is CASSLSASPNTQYF.

The table lists this clonotype with a few counts. The chain employs TRBV19 and TRBJ2-4; perhaps D is TRBD1 or TRBD2 (6 bases each). Germline CDR1 reads LNHDA; CDR2 reads SQIVND (reference sequence). V was cut by 3 bases and J by 5 bases, with 17 bases left in between. This CDR3 spans 16 amino acids. CDR3 amino acids: CASSIWGASPENIQYF. The CDR3 nucleotides are TGTGCCAGTAGTATCTGGGGGGCTAGTCCCGAAAACATTCAGTACTTC.

Note on this clonotype: A far larger clone is one nucleotide away, so this likely arose from a read error. The chain uses TRBV28 and TRBJ2-3, with 9 bases identical to TRBD1. The tail of the sequence fits TRBJ2-7 better, so the J call may be wrong. CDR1 is MDHEN, CDR2 SYDVKM, per germline. The CDR3 runs to 20 residues. DNA for the CDR3: TGTGCCGGCAGTTTTATCGGGGGGACAGGGTTATATGTGAGATCCTACGAGCAGTACTTC. This sequence encodes CAGSFIGGTGLYVRSYEQYF.

This clonotype was picked up a small number of times. V usage is TRBV5-8 and J usage is TRBJ1-1; tentative D call: TRBD1 (6 bases). The V and J ends lost 6 bases and 3 bases respectively, with 15 bases between them. The CDR3 contains 14 residues. Germline CDR1 reads SGHTS; CDR2 reads YDEGEE. Written as DNA, the CDR3 is TGTGCCAGCACCCTCCAGGACAGCCACACTGAAGCTTTCTTT. Translated: CASTLQDSHTEAFF.

This clonotype came up a few times. The J gene is TRBJ2-3, the V gene TRBV5-1, with TRBD2 matching 13 bases. Germline CDR1 SGHRS, CDR2 YFSETQ. Losses at the gene ends were 0 bases for V and 5 bases for J; bases not matched to a gene: 3. This CDR3 is built from 16 residues. Written as DNA, the CDR3 is TGCGCCAGCAGCTTGGGACTAGCGGGAGGTGTAGATACGCAGTATTTT. It translates to CASSLGLAGGVDTQYF.

This clonotype is a singleton in its sample. The junction departs from the called germline gene at one end, perhaps through a read error. The CDR3 DNA is TGTGCCAGCAGCTTGGATTGGAGTACCGGGGAGCTGTTTTTT. The encoded protein is CASSLDWSTGELFF. The V and J genes are TRBV5-1 and TRBJ2-2; D remains unclear. This CDR3 has 14 residues. Germline CDR1 is SGHRS and CDR2 is YFSETQ.

This clonotype was picked up a small number of times. The chain links TRBV7-9 to TRBJ2-1; the match to TRBD1 covers 10 bases. CDR3 length equals 14 residues. V trimming: 5 bases; J trimming: 8 bases; junction bases outside the gene matches: 6. Germline loops: CDR1 SEHNR, CDR2 FQNEAQ (reference sequence). The CDR3 DNA reads as TGTGCCAGCAGCCCGTGGACAGGGGGAGATGAGCAGTTCTTC. Its translation: CASSPWTGGDEQFF.

This clonotype was observed a handful of times. The chain combines TRBV15 with TRBJ1-1, with 9 nucleotides matching TRBD1. Trimming took 1 base from V and 5 from J; bases not matched to a gene: 8. The V gene's germline CDR1 is LNHNV and CDR2 YYDKDF (reference sequence). This CDR3 is 16 amino acids long. CDR3 amino acids: CATSRVPGTGQTEAFF. The CDR3, as DNA: TGTGCCACCAGCAGAGTCCCCGGGACAGGGCAAACTGAAGCTTTCTTT.

In this sample, this clonotype turned up many times. V is TRBV28 and J is TRBJ1-5, with D possibly being TRBD1 (5 bases). The CDR3 is 16 amino acids. Deletions cut 3 bases from V and 4 bases from J, with 16 bases between. Germline V gene lookup returns CDR1 MDHEN and CDR2 SYDVKM. CDR3 DNA sequence: TGTGCCAGCAGTTTCTCGGGGGGGGTTAATAATCAGCCCCAGCATTTT. It encodes CASSFSGGVNNQPQHF.

This clonotype appeared many times. The chain recombines TRBV12-3 or TRBV12-4 with TRBJ2-7; D perhaps matches TRBD1 (5 bases). The CDR3 is made up of 14 amino acids. V was pared by 5 bases and J by 4 bases, with 15 bases between. The chain's CDR3 is CASSLLRRAYEQYF. The CDR3 DNA reads as TGTGCCAGCAGTCTACTACGCAGGGCTTACGAGCAGTACTTC.

The sample holds many counts of this clonotype. V and J are TRBV7-8 and TRBJ1-5; no firm D call. The CDR3 loop spans 19 amino acids. Germline lookup yields CDR1 SGHVS and CDR2 FQNEAQ. V gave up 2 bases and J gave up 4 bases, with 24 bases separating them. As DNA, the CDR3 is TGTGCCAGCAGCTTACTTTTGCGGGTTCAAGGGATCGGTAATCAGCCCCAGCATTTT. As protein: CASSLLLRVQGIGNQPQHF.

This clonotype has at least ten counts. This rearrangement joins TRBV5-4 to TRBJ2-5; D gene unclear. The CDR3 runs to 13 residues. The V end was cut by 1 base, the J end by 2 bases, with 6 bases between. The germline CDR1 and CDR2 sequences are SGHNT and YYREEE (reference sequence). CDR3: CASSLFSQETQYF. The DNA of the CDR3 is TGTGCCAGCAGCTTGTTCAGTCAAGAGACCCAGTACTTC.